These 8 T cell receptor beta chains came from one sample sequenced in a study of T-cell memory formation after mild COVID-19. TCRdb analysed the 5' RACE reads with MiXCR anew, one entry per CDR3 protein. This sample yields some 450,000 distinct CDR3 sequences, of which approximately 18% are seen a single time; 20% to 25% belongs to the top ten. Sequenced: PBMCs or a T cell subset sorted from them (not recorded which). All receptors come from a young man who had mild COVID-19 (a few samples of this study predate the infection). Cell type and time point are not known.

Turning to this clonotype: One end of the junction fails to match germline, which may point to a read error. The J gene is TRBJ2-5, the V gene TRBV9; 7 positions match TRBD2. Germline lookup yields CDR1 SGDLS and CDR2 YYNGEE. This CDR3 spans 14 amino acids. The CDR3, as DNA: TGTGCCAGCAGCATCCTAGCGGACCAAGAGTCCCAGTACTTC. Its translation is CASSILADQESQYF.

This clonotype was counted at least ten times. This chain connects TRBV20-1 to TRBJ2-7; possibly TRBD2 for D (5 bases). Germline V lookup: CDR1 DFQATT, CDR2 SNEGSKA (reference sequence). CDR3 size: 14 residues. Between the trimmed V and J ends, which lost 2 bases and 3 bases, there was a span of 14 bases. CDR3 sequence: CSARPVDSRYEQYV. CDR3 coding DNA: TGCAGTGCTAGACCTGTGGACTCGCGCTACGAGCAGTACGTC.

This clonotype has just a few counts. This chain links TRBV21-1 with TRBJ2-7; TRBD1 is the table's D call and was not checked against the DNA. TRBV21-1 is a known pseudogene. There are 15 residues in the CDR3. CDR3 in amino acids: CASSKPLIQGSEQYV. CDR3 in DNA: TGTGCCAGCAGCAAACCTTTAATACAGGGGAGCGAGCAGTACGTC.

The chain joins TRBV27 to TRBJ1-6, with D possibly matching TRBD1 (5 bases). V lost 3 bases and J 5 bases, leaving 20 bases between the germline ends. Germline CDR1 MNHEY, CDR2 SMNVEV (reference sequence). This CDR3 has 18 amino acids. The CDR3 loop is CASSLRQGHPLDNSPLHF. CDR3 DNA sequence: TGTGCCAGCAGTTTGCGGCAGGGTCACCCCCTCGATAATTCACCCCTCCACTTT.

The CDR3 spells CSASSSGGYEQYV. As DNA, the CDR3 is TGCAGTGCTAGCTCTAGCGGGGGTTACGAGCAGTACGTC. V and J are TRBV20-1 and TRBJ2-7; the match to TRBD2 covers 10 bases. V lost 3 bases to trimming and J lost 4 bases; unmatched junction nucleotides: 3. This CDR3 has 13 amino acids. Germline assignment: CDR1 DFQATT and CDR2 SNEGSKA (reference sequence).

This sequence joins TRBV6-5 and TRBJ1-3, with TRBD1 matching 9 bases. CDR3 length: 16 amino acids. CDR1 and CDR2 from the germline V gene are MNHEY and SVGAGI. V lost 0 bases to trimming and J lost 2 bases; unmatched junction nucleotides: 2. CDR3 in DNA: TGTGCCAGCAGTTACTCGGACAGGGGAACTGGAAACACCATATATTTT. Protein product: CASSYSDRGTGNTIYF.

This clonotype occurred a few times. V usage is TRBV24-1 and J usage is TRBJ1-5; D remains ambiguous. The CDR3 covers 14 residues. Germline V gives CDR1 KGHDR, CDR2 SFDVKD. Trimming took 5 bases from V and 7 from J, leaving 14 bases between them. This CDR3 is CATSVDGAMQPQHF. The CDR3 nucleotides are TGTGCCACCAGTGTGGACGGTGCTATGCAGCCCCAGCATTTT.

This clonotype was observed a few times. CDR3 loop: CASSPPAGGETQYF. The CDR3 DNA reads as TGTGCCAGCTCACCACCTGCAGGAGGGGAGACCCAGTACTTC. The V and J genes are TRBV18 and TRBJ2-5; a weak D match, TRBD2 (6 bases). Trimming stripped 0 bases from V and 5 bases from J, with 10 bases between. This CDR3 is built from 14 residues. CDR1 and CDR2 (germline): KGHSH, LQKENI.